This T cell receptor (beta chain) was identified during a study of blood T cell repertoires in COVID-19. As for the study in general: Nucleic acid was either cDNA or gDNA, and it came from T cells, B-cell-depleted T cells, or PBMCs.

Seattle's enrolled individuals joined amid active infection and were then monitored longitudinally. The V and J ends lost 0 bases and 3 bases respectively, with 7 bases between them. The CDR3 is 13 residues long. CDR1 is SGHRS and CDR2 is YFSETQ in the germline V gene. The repertoire was sequenced with immunoSEQ multiplex PCR; TCRdb's copy has only in-frame clones and lacks some. The data hold 350,000 to 400,000 clones, with approximately 86% observed a single time. This clone occurred once. The sequence derives from a woman between 55 and 75 years old with COVID-19, enrolled during active disease. The material sequenced was peripheral blood. The rearrangement links TRBV5-1 to TRBJ2-7, with unresolved D. CDR3 sequence (DNA): TGCGCCAGCAGCTTGGAACAGAACTACGAGCAGTACTTC. Its translation: CASSLEQNYEQYF.